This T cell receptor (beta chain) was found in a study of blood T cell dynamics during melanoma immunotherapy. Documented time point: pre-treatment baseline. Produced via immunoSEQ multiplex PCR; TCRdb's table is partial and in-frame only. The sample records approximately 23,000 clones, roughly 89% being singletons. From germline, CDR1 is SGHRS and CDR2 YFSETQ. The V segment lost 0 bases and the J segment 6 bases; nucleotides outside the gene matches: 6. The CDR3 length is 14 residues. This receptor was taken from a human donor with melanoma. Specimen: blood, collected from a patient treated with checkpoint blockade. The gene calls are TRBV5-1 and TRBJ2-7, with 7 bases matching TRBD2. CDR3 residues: CASSLGDYSGEQYF. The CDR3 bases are TGCGCCAGCAGCTTGGGGGACTATTCGGGCGAGCAGTACTTC.